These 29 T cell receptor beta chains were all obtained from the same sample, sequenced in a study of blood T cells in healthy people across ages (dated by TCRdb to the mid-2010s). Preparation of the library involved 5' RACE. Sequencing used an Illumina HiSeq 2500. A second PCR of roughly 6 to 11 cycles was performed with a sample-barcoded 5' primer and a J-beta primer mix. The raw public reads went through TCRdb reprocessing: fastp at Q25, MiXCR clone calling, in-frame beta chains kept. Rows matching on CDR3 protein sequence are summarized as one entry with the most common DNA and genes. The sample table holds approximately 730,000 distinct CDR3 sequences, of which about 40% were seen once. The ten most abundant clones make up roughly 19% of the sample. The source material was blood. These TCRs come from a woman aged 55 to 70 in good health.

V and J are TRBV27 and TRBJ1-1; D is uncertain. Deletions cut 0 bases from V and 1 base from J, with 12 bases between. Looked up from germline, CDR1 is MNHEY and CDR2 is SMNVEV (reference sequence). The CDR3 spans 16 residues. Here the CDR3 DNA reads TGTGCCAGCAGTTTATCGGCCCTTCGGTGGAACACTGAAGCTTTCTTT. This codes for CASSLSALRWNTEAFF.

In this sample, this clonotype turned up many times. The CDR3 loop reads CSVSGGENNQPQHF. CDR3 DNA sequence: TGCAGCGTTTCGGGGGGGGAGAACAATCAGCCCCAGCATTTT. V usage is TRBV29-1 and J usage is TRBJ1-5, with D maybe TRBD1 (5 bases). This CDR3 is 14 amino acids long. CDR1 is SQVTM and CDR2 is ANQGSEA in the germline V gene. The V gene lost 5 bases and the J gene lost 3 bases, with 14 bases spanning the gap.

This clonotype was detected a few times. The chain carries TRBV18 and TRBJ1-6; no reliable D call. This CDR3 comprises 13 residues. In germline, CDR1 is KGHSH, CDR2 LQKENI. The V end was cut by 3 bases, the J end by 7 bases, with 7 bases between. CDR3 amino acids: CASSPPENSPLHF. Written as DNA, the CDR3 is TGTGCCAGCTCACCTCCAGAAAATTCACCCCTCCACTTT.

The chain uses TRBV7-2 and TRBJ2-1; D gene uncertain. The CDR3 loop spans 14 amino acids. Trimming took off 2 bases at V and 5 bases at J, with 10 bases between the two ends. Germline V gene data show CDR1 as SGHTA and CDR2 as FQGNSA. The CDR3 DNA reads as TGTGCCAGCAGCTTACAAGGAGCCAACAATGAGCAGTTCTTC. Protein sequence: CASSLQGANNEQFF.

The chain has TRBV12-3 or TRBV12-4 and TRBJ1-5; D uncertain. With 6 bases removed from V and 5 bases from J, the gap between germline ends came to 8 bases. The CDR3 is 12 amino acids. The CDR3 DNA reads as TGTGCCAGCAGAAAAGAATATCAGCCCCAGCATTTT. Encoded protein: CASRKEYQPQHF.

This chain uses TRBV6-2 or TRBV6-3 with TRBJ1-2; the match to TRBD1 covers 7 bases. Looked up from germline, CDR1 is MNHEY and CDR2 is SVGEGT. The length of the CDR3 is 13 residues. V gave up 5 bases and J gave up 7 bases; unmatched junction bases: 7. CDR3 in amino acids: CASSLTGSGGYTF. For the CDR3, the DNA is TGTGCCAGCAGTCTGACAGGGTCGGGTGGCTACACCTTC.

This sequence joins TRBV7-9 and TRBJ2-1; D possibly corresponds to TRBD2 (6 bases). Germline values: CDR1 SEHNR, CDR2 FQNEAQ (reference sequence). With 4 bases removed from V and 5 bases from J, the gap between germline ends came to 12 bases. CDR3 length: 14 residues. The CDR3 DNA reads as TGTGCCAGCAGCTGGGGGGTTGGAAACAATGAGCAGTTCTTC. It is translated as CASSWGVGNNEQFF. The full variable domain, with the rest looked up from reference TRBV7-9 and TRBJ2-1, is DTGVSQNPRHKITKRGQNVTFRCDPISEHNRLYWYRQTLGQGPEFLTYFQNEAQLEKSRLLSDRFSAERPKGSFSTLEIQRTEQGDSAMYLCASSWGVGNNEQFFGPGTRLTVL.

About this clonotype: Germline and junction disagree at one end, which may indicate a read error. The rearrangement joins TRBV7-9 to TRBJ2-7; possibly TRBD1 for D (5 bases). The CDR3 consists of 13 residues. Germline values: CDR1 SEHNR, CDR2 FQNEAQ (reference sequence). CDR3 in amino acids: CASSLAEKQAQYF. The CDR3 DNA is TGTGCCAGCAGTTTAGCAGAGAAACAGGCCCAGTACTTC.

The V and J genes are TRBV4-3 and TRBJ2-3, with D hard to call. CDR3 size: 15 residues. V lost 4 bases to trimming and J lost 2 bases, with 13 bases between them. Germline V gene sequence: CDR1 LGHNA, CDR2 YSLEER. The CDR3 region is CASSLDSDLTDTQYF. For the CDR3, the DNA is TGCGCCAGCAGCCTCGACTCAGATCTCACAGATACGCAGTATTTT.

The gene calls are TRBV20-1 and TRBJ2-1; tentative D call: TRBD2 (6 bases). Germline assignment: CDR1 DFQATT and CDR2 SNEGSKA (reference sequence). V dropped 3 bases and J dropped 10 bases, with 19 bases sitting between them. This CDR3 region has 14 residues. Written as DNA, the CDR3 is TGCAGTGCTAGCTCGCCTGGGTTCCGGGAGGAGCAGTTCTTC. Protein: CSASSPGFREEQFF.

In DNA form, the CDR3 reads TGTGCCAGCAGCCCCTCGGACAGGCTACGGTATGGCTACACCTTC. It is translated as CASSPSDRLRYGYTF. V and J are TRBV3-1 and TRBJ1-2, with 7 bases identical to TRBD1. The V gene's germline CDR1 is LGHDT and CDR2 YNNKEL (reference sequence). The J segment lost 5 bases and the V segment lost 4 bases, leaving 10 bases of the junction unmatched. The CDR3 loop spans 15 amino acids.

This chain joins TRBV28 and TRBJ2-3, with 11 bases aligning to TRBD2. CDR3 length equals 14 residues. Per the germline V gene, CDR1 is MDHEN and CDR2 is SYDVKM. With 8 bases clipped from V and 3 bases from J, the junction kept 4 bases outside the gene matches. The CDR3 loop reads CASFSGGETDTQYF. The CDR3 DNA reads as TGTGCCAGCTTTAGCGGGGGGGAAACAGATACGCAGTATTTT.

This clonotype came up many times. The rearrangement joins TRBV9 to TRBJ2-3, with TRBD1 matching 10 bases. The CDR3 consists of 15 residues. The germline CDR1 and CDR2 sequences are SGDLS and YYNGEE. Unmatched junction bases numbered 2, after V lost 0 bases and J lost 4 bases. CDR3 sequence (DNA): TGTGCCAGCAGCGTAGTCGGACAGGGGGCAGATACGCAGTATTTT. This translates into CASSVVGQGADTQYF.

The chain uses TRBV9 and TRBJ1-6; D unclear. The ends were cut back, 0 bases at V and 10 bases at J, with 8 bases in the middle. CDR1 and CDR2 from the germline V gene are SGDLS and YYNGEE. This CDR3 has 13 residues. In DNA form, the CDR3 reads TGTGCCAGCAGCGTAGAGACGGGGTCACCCCTCCACTTT. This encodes CASSVETGSPLHF. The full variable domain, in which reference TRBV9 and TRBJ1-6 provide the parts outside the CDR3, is DSGVTQTPKHLITATGQRVTLRCSPRSGDLSVYWYQQSLDQGLQFLIQYYNGEERAKGNILERFSAQQFPDLHSELNLSSLELGDSALYFCASSVETGSPLHFGNGTRLTVT.

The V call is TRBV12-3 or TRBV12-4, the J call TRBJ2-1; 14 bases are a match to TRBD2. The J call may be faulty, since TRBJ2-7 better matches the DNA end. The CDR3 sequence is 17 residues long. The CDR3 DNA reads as TGTGCCAGCAGTTTCCGGACTAGCGGGGGGTCCTACAATGAGCAGTACTTC. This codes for CASSFRTSGGSYNEQYF.

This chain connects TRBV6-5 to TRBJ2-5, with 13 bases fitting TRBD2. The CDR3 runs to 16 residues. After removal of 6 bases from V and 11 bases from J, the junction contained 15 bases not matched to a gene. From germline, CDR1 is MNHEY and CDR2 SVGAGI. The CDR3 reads CASRWTSGRGVDEQYF. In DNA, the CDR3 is TGTGCCAGCAGATGGACTAGCGGGAGAGGGGTCGATGAGCAGTACTTC.

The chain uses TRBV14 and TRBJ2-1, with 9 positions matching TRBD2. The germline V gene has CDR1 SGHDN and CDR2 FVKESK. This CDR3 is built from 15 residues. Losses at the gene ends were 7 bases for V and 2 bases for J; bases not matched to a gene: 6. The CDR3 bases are TGTGCCAGCAAAAATAGCGGGGGAACCTACAATGAGCAGTTCTTC. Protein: CASKNSGGTYNEQFF.

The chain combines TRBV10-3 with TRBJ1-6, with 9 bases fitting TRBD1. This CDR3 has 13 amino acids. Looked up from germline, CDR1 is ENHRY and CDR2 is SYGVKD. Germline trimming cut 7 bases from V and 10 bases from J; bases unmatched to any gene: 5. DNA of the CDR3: TGTGCCATCAAGGACAGGGGACAATCACCCCTCCACTTT. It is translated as CAIKDRGQSPLHF.

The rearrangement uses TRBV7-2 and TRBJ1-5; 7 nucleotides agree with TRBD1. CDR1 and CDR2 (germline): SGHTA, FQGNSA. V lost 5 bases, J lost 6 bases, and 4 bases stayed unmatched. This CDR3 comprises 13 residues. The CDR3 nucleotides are TGTGCCAGCAGCACGACAGGGCCTCAGCCCCAGCATTTT. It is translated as CASSTTGPQPQHF. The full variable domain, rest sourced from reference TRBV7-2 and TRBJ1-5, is GAGVSQSPSNKVTEKGKDVELRCDPISGHTALYWYRQSLGQGLEFLIYFQGNSAPDKSGLPSDRFSAERTGGSVSTLTIQRTQQEDSAVYLCASSTTGPQPQHFGDGTRLSIL.

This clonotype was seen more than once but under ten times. As DNA, the CDR3 is TGTGCCAGCAGCTCCCGTCCGATGGGCGGGGGCCACAATGAGCAGTTCTTC. Translating it yields CASSSRPMGGGHNEQFF. The V gene is TRBV9, the J gene TRBJ2-1; maybe TRBD2 (7 bases). Looked up from germline, CDR1 is SGDLS and CDR2 is YYNGEE. The germline V and J ends were trimmed by 4 bases and 5 bases, with 22 bases remaining between them. The CDR3 has 17 residues.

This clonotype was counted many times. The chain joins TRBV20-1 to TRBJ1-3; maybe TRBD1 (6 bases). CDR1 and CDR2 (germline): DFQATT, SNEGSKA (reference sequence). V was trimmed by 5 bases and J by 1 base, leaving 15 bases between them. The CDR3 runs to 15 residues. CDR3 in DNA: TGCAGTGCTCACCAGGGGTCGACTTCTGGAAACACCATATATTTT. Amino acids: CSAHQGSTSGNTIYF.

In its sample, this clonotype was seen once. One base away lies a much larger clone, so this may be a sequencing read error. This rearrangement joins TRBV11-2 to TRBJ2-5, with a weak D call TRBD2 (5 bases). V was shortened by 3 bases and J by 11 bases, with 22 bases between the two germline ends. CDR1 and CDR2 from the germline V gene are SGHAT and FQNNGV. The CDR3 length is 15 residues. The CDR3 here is CASSLGAEVYNEQYF. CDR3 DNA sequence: TGTGCCAGCAGCTTGGGAGCGGAGGTCTACAATGAGCAGTACTTC.

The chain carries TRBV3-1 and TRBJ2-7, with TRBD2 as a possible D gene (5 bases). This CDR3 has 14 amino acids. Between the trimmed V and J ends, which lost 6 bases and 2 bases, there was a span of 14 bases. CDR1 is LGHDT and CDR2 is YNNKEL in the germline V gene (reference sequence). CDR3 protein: CASRASAATYEQYF. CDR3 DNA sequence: TGTGCCAGCAGGGCATCAGCGGCTACCTACGAGCAGTACTTC.

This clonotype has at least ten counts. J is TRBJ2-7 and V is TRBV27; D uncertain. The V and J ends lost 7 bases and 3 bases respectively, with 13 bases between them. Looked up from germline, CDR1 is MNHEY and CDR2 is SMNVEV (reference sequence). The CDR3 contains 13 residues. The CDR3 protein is CASKNDGNYEQYF. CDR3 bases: TGTGCCAGCAAGAACGACGGTAACTACGAGCAGTACTTC.

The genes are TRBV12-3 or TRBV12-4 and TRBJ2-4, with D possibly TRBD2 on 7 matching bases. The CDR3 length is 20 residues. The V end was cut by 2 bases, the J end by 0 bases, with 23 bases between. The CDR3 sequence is CASSLFRRGRDKLAKNIQYF. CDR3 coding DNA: TGTGCCAGCAGTTTATTTCGGCGGGGGAGGGACAAACTAGCCAAAAACATTCAGTACTTC.

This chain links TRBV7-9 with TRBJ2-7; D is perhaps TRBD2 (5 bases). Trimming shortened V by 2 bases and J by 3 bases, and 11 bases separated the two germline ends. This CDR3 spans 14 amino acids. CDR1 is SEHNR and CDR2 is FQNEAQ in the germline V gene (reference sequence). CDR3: CASSLIPGNYEQYF. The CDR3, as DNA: TGTGCCAGCAGCTTAATCCCGGGGAACTACGAGCAGTACTTC.

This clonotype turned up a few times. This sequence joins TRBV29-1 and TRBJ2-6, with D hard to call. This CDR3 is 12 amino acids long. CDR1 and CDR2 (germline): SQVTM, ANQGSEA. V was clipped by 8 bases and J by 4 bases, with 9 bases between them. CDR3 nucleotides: TGCAGCTCTGCGGAGGGGGCCAACGTCCTGACTTTC. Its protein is CSSAEGANVLTF. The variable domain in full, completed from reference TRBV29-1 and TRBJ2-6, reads SAVISQKPSRDICQRGTSLTIQCQVDSQVTMMFWYRQQPGQSLTLIATANQGSEATYESGFVIDKFPISRPNLTFSTLTVSNMSPEDSSIYLCSSAEGANVLTFGAGSRLTVL.

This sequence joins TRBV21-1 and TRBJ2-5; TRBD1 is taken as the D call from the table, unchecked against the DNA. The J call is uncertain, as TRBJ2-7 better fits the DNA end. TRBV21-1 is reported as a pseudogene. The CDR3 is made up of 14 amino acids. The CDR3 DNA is TGTGCCAGCAGCAATGACAGGGATTGTTTCGAGCAGTACTTC. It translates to CASSNDRDCFEQYF.

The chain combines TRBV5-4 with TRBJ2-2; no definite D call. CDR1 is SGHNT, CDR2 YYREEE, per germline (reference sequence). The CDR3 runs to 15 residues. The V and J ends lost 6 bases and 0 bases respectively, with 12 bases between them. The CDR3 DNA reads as TGTGCCAGCAACCCCCGAGGCGCGAACACCGGGGAGCTGTTTTTT. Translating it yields CASNPRGANTGELFF. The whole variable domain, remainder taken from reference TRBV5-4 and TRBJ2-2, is ETGVTQSPTHLIKTRGQQVTLRCSSQSGHNTVSWYQQALGQGPQFIFQYYREEENGRGNFPPRFSGLQFPNYSSELNVNALELDDSALYLCASNPRGANTGELFFGEGSRLTVL.